The clone carrying this T cell receptor beta chain appeared many times. What it binds is unknown. The data derive from a study of T cell repertoires in cytomegalovirus infection. About the research overall: From public TCR beta signatures came an indication of both CMV infection and matching HLA type. Study-wide points: The study found HLA-C-restricted CMV-specific TCR beta clonotypes dominating the ex vivo response.

TCRdb re-called the reads through MiXCR, storing one row per CDR3 protein. Among 150,000 to 160,000 distinct CDR3 sequences listed, 20% to 25% were seen once. The CDR3 spans 13 residues. Trimming took 6 bases from V and 1 from J, leaving 10 bases between them. This rearrangement joins TRBV12-3 or TRBV12-4 to TRBJ2-7, with D perhaps TRBD1 (5 bases). Specimen: PBMCs. The receptor's source is a human donor in good health (CMV status not recorded). Some clones in this sample may be carry-over from other donors' samples. The CDR3 reads CASSQDRSYEQYF. CDR3 DNA: TGTGCCAGCAGCCAAGACAGATCCTACGAGCAGTACTTC.